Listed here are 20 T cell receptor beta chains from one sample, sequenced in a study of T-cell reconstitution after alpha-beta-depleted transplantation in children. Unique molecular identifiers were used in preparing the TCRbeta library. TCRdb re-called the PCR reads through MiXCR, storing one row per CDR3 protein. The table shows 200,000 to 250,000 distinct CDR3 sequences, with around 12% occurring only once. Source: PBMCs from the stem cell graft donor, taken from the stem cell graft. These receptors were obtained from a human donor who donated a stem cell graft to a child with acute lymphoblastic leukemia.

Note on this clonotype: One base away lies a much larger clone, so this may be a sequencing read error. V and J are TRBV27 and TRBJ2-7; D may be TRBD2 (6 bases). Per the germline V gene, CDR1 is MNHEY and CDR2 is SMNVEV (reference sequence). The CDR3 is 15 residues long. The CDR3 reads CASSFIKGGPYDQYF. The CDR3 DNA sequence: TGTGCCAGCAGTTTTATTAAGGGAGGCCCCTACGACCAGTACTTC.

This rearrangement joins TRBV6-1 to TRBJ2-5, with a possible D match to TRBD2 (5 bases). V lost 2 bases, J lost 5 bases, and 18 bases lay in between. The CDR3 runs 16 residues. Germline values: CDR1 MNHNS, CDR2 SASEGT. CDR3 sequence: CASSEMGRLSRETQYF. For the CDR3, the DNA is TGTGCCAGCAGTGAAATGGGGAGATTGAGTAGGGAGACCCAGTACTTC.

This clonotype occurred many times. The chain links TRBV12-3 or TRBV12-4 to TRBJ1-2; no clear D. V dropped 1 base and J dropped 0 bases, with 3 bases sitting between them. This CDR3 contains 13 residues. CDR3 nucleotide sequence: TGTGCCAGCAGTTTAGATTCTAACTATGGCTACACCTTC. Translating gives CASSLDSNYGYTF.

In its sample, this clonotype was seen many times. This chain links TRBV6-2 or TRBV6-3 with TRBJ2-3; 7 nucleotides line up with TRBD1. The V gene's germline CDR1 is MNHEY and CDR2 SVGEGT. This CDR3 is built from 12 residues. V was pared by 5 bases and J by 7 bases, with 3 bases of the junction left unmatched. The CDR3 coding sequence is TGTGCCAGCAGTCGAGGGGGCTATACGCAGTATTTT. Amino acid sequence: CASSRGGYTQYF.

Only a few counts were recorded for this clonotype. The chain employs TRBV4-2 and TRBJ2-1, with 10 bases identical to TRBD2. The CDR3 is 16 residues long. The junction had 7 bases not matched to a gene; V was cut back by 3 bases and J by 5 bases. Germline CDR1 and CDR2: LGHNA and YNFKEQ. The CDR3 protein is CASSHPLAGGDNEQFF. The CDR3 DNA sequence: TGTGCCAGCAGCCATCCTTTAGCGGGGGGAGACAATGAGCAGTTCTTC.

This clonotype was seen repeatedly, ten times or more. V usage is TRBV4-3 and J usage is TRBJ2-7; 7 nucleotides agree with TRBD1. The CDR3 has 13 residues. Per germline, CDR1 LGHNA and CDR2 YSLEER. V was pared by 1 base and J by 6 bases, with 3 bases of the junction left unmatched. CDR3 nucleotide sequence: TGCGCCAGCAGCCAAGTAAGACAGGGCGAGCAGTACTTC. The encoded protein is CASSQVRQGEQYF.

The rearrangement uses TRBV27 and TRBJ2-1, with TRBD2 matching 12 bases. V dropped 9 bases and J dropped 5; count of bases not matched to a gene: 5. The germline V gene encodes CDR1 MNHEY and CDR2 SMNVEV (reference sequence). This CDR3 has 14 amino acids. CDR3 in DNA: TGTGCCAGTCAACTAGCGGGGGGAAACAATGAGCAGTTCTTC. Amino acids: CASQLAGGNNEQFF.

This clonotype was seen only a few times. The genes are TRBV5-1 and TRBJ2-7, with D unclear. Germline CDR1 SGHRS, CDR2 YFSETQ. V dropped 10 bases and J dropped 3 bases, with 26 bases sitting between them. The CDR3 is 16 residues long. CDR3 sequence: CAGCKKLPTHSYEQYF. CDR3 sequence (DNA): TGCGCCGGATGTAAAAAGCTCCCGACACATAGCTACGAGCAGTACTTC.

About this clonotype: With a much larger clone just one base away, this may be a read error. In DNA form, the CDR3 reads TGTGCCAGCAGCTTAGTGCCTAGCGGGCGACACCCCTACGAGCAGTACTTC. This sequence encodes CASSLVPSGRHPYEQYF. This rearrangement joins TRBV13 to TRBJ2-7; 8 nucleotides match TRBD2. The CDR3 extends over 17 amino acids. V dropped 1 base and J dropped 2; count of bases not matched to a gene: 10. Germline assignment: CDR1 PRHDT and CDR2 FYEKMQ (reference sequence).

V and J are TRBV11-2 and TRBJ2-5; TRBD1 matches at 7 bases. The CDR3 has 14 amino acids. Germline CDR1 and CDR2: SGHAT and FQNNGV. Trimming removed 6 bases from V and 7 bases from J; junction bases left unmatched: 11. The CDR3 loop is CASRFDRVGGTQYF. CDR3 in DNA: TGTGCCAGCAGATTCGACAGGGTAGGCGGGACCCAGTACTTC.

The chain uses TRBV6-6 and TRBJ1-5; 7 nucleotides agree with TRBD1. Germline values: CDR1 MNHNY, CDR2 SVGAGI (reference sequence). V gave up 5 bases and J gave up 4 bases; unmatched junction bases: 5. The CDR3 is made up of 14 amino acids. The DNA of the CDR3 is TGTGCCAGCAGTCCCCCACAGGGGAATCAGCCCCAGCATTTT. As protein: CASSPPQGNQPQHF.

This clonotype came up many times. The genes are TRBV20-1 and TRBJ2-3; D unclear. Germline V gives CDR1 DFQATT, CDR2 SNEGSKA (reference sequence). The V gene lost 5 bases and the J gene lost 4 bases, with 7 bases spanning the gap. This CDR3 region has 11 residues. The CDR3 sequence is CSASGADTQYF. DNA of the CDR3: TGCAGTGCTTCTGGGGCAGATACGCAGTATTTT.

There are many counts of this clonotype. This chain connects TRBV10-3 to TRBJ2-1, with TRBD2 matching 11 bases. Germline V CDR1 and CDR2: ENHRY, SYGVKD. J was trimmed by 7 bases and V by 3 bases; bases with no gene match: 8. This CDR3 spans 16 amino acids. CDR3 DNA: TGTGCCATCAGTGATGGAACTAGCGGGAGAATGAATGAGCAGTTCTTC. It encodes CAISDGTSGRMNEQFF.

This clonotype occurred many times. The DNA for the CDR3 is TGCGCCAGCAGCGATAACAGGGGAACATTGAACACTGAAGCTTTCTTT. As protein: CASSDNRGTLNTEAFF. This sequence joins TRBV5-1 and TRBJ1-1; 7 bases fit TRBD1. CDR1 SGHRS and CDR2 YFSETQ come from the germline V gene. CDR3 length: 16 amino acids. V was clipped by 4 bases and J by 0 bases; unmatched bases: 9.

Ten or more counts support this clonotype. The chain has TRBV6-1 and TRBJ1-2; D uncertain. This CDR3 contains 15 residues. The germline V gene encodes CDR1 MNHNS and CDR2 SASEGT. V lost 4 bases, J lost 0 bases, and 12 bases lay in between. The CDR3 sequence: CASSAADGTNYGYTF. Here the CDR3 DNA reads TGTGCCAGCAGTGCAGCGGACGGAACTAACTATGGCTACACCTTC.

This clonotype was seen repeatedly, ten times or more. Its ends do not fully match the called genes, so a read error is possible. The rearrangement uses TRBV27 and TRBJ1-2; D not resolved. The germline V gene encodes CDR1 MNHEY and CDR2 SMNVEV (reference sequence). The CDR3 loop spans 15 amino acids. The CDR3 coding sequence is TGTGCCAGCAGTATATCAGAACTGGCTAACTATGGCTACACCTTC. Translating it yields CASSISELANYGYTF.

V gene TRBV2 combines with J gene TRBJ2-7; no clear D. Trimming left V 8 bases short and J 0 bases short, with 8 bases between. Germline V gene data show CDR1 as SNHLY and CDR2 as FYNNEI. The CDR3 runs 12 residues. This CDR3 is CASRRRSYEQYF. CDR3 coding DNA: TGTGCCAGCCGCCGCCGCTCCTACGAGCAGTACTTC.

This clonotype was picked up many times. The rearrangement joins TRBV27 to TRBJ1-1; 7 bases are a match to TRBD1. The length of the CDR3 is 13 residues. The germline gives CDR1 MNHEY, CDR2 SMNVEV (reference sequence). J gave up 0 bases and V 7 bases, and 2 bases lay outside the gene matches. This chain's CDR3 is CASIDRVNTEAFF. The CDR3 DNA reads TGTGCCAGCATTGACAGGGTGAACACTGAAGCTTTCTTT.

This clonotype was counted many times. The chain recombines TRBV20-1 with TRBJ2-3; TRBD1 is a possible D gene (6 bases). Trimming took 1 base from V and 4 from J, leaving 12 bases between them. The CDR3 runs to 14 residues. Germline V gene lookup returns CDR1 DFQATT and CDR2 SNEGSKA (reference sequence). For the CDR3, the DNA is TGCAGTGCTAGAGGGCAGGGGAGATCAGATACGCAGTATTTT. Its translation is CSARGQGRSDTQYF.

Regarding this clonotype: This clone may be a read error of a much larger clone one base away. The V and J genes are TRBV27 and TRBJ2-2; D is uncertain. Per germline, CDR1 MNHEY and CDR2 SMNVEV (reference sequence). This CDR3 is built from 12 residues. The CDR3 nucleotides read TGTGTCAGCAGTTCCGGACCCGGGGAGCTGTTTTTT. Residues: CVSSSGPGELFF.